Here is one T cell receptor (beta chain) with its context. Only in-frame clones appear in the TCRdb table, and some are missing; sequencing was by immunoSEQ multiplex PCR. The repertoire holds 55,000 to 75,000 clones, with nearly 95% as singletons. CDR1 is LGHNA, CDR2 YSLEER, per germline. The CDR3 sequence is 16 residues long. The junction had 18 bases not matched to a gene; V was cut back by 8 bases and J by 9 bases. This entry belongs to a study of technical replicates of blood from several donors. This clonotype originated in a human donor in good health. Some clones in this sample may be carry-over from other donors' samples. The sample was PBMCs. The chain carries TRBV4-3 and TRBJ2-1; 8 bases fit TRBD2. The CDR3 bases are TGCGCCAGCTCCCGTTCCTCAACGGGAGGGGCGGGTGAGCAGTTCTTC. Its protein product is CASSRSSTGGAGEQFF.